This T cell receptor (beta chain) was obtained from a study of shared clonotypes between healthy human individuals (dated by TCRdb to the early 2020s). Study-level background: The cohort included three men and a couple of women between 18 and 49 years of age. For each donor, three plates each were used for CD4 naive and CD4 memory, two plates were used for CD8 naive, and one plate was used for CD8 memory. To estimate repertoire size and how much clonotypes are shared between individuals, the study performed deep sequencing of blood TCR repertoires from roughly five healthy adults. Libraries were prepared and TCR repertoires were sequenced by different laboratories using diverse techniques, in order to increase sequencing depth and limit assay-specific biases. Between about 0.9 and 9 billion PBMCs per donor were obtained by leukapheresis.

From a lookup of the germline V gene, CDR1 and CDR2 are MDHEN and SYDVKM. At the junction V is shortened by 7 bases and J by 1 base, with 10 bases in between. Its CDR3 holds 13 amino acids, cysteine through phenylalanine. The entry retains the CDR3 DNA only, 39 bases that are in frame from base 1. Using the deep immunoSEQ assay, TCR CDR3 regions were amplified from genomic DNA by multiplex PCR. Extracted genomic DNA from each cell subset was spread evenly across all wells of several immunoSEQ 96-well plates, with each plate serving as a replicate. For sorted subsets, 150 to 250 ng genomic DNA, equal to tens of thousands of T cell genomes, was loaded into each replicate PCR. The purified libraries were quantified using a Qubit 3.0 fluorometer, sized with a Bioanalyzer 2100, and then quantified again using the KAPA Library Quantification kit. A separate single-read 150-cycle Illumina NextSeq 550 flow cell was used to sequence each immunoSEQ 96-well plate. The original methods were these. Because the immunoSEQ output held only junctional sequences and lacked quality scores, the filtering could not match the filtering applied to full-length reads. Sequences were annotated with PyIR, a Python wrapper for IgBLAST v1.9, using IMGT germline references to assign V/J genes and CDR3. Reads were removed for weak V/J assignments (E-value above 1e-6), missing CDR3, stop codons, out-of-frame junctions, or ambiguous translated residues. V3J clonotypes were defined as sequences sharing an identical inferred V gene, J gene, and CDR3 amino acid sequence. The percentage overlap between two repertoires was calculated by dividing the number of shared unique clonotypes by the size of the smaller repertoire. Repertoire richness was assessed with RTK rarefaction, the Chao1 estimator, and Recon v2.1 estimates of unobserved clonotypes. Generation probabilities were computed with OLGA for all TCRbeta clonotypes obtained by the gDNA method from a handful of donors. This immuneACCESS table, as held by TCRdb, lists in-frame sequences with V and J called but not all clones. Of the missing ones, under half trace to an unresolved V gene in checked studies; the others have no known cause. The DNA gave D and trimming, while V, J and clone size come from that table. The sample table contains 850,000 to 1,200,000 clones; only one count was recorded for under 80% of them. Jointly, the top ten make up roughly 1.4% of the sample.

With regard to this clone: The clone's antigen remains unknown. No much larger clone is present one base from it, and per-base qualities are unavailable.

The donors were healthy, HIV-negative adults with no recently reported acute infections or vaccinations. Only Caucasian adults living in Nashville, Tennessee, USA were represented among the donors. Magnetic negative selection was used to enrich CD4+ T cells, after which naive cells were positively selected on CD45RA and the negative fraction became the memory subset. After blood collection by leukapheresis, PBMCs were isolated using Ficoll-Histopaque density gradient centrifugation and then cryopreserved in the vapor phase of liquid nitrogen. Analytical flow cytometry was used to check the purity and quantity of each magnetically sorted T cell population. From each sorted fraction, genomic DNA was isolated and quantified by UV absorbance on a Nanodrop 2000c. Paper-wide results and their limitations: Naive subsets generally had larger estimated clonotype richness than memory subsets. Based on pairwise subsampling, the degree of clonotype sharing among donors was expected to be affected by sequencing depth. Incomplete sequencing was indicated by rarefaction of sorted-subset datasets, despite the large sequencing depth. Sampling was restricted to blood, and TCR repertoires in tissue are likely to differ from TCR repertoires in blood. Sharing across a few donors was observed for 4.5% to 6.5% of naive CD4, over 3% of naive CD8, about 2.3% of memory CD4, and around 0.44% of memory CD8 clonotypes. Because the study included a small number of donors, the genetic and exposure-history diversity represented was limited. Clonotypes shared by all four sorted-subset donors showed higher generation probabilities than non-shared clonotypes.

The chain was built from TRBV28 and TRBJ1-2, with the D gene call left open. This receptor was obtained from a man aged 18-30 years in good health. The sequenced sample consisted of memory CD4+ T cells sorted from blood. The cell subset or site label on this specimen signifies: CD45RA-negative fraction. The bases are TGTGCCAGCATATCGGGGAGTAACTATGGCTACACCTTC. Its protein is CASISGSNYGYTF.